The rows below give T cell receptor beta chains drawn from one sample of a study of CD8+CD57+ T cells in acquired aplastic anemia. TCRdb processed the reads anew with MiXCR; each CDR3 protein has one entry. The sample has about 240,000 distinct CDR3 sequences, about 44% seen once. Input material: sorted CD4+, CD8+, or CD8+CD57+ T cells (not recorded which) from PBMCs. The receptor source for this set is a human donor with aplastic anemia. CDR3s leave out the opening cysteine and the closing phenylalanine or tryptophan.

V gene: TRBV9; CDR3 protein: ASSVGRAPGANVLT
V gene: TRBV30; CDR3 protein: AWSDDRLTVF
V gene: TRBV24-1; CDR3 protein: ATRAGQNAEAF
V gene: TRBV19; CDR3 protein: ASIRRSSYNSPLH
V gene: TRBV7-9; CDR3 protein: ASGNSYEQY
V gene: TRBV7-9; CDR3 protein: ASRHEGETQY
V gene: TRBV9; CDR3 protein: ASSLVAGSNQPQH
V gene: TRBV10-1; CDR3 protein: ASSDDWRGVEQY
V gene: TRBV7-9; CDR3 protein: ASSLYGGEAF
V gene: TRBV7-3; CDR3 protein: ASSPRGLDEAF
V gene: TRBV7-3; CDR3 protein: ASSITGGVDTQY
V gene: TRBV9; CDR3 protein: ASSPGGGTYEQY
V gene: TRBV25-1; CDR3 protein: ASGRTGGDTQY
V gene: TRBV12-3/TRBV12-4; CDR3 protein: ASSSASGRATNTQY
V gene: TRBV7-2; CDR3 protein: ASSPEQGYEQY
V gene: TRBV5-1; CDR3 protein: ASSLRTGGVYNEQF